This T cell receptor beta chain was identified during a study of cytomegalovirus exposure and HLA in healthy donors. In the case of this clone: What it binds is unknown.

Trimming cost V 5 bases and J 0 bases, with 3 bases left between them. Germline CDR1 SQVTM, CDR2 ANQGSEA. The CDR3 loop spans 11 amino acids. Vbeta (60) and Jbeta (13) primers were used in the PCR. TCRdb keeps only in-frame clones here, not all; method: immunoSEQ multiplex PCR. The table lists roughly 190,000 clones, 83% of them singletons. Study-level findings and limits: When analyzed later, a missense DCLRE1C variant was found to be linked to TCR beta V- and J-gene trimming. Excluded were some V segments that proved indistinguishable, including TRBV6-2 and TRBV6-3. Listed as cytomegalovirus-associated were 150 or so TCR beta chains.

The clonotype was recovered from a man aged 40-49 years in good health and CMV-seropositive. The rearrangement uses TRBV29-1 and TRBJ2-3; no reliable D call. Material for sequencing was PBMCs. This chain's CDR3 is CSVQSTDTQYF. In DNA, the CDR3 is TGCAGCGTTCAGAGCACAGATACGCAGTATTTT.